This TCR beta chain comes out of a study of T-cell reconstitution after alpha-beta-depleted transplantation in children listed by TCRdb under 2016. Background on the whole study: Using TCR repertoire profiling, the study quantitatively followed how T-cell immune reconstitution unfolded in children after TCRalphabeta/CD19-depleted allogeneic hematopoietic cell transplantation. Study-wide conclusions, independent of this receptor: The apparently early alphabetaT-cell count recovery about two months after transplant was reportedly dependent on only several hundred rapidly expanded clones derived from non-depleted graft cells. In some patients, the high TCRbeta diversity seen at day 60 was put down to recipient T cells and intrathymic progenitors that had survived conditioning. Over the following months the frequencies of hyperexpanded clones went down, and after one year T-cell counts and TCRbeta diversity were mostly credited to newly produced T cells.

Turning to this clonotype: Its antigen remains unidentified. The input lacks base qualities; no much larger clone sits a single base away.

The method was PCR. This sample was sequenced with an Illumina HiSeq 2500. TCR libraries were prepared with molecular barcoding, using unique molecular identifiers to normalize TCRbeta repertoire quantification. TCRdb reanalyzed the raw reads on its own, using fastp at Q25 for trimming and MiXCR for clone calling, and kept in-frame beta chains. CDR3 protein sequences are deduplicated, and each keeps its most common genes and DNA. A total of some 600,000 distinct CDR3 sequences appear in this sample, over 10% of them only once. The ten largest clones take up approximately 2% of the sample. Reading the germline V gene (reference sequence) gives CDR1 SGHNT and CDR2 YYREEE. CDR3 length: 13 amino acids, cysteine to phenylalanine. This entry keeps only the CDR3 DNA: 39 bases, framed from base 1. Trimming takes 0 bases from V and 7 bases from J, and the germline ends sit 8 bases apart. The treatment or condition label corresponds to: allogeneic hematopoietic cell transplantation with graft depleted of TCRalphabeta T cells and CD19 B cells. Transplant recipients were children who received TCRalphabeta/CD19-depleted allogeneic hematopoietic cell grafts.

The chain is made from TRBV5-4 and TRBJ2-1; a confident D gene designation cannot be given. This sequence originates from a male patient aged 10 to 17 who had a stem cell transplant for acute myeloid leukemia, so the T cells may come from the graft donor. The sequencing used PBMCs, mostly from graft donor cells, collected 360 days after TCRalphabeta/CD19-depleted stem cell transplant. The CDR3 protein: CASSLVNQNEQFF. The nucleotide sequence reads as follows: TGTGCCAGCAGCTTGGTAAATCAGAATGAGCAGTTCTTC.